The sequence of this T cell receptor (beta chain) was determined in a study of T cell responses to AZD1222 COVID-19 vaccine (dated by TCRdb to about 2021). For context, the study as a whole: AZD1222 recipients with second doses at about 4 weeks or about 12 weeks were pooled, because spike-specific TCR depth and breadth did not differ between schedules. TCR sequencing covered fewer than 250 trial participants: 207 given two doses of AZD1222 and 26 given two doses of MenACWY control vaccine. Trial participants were enrolled by age into subgroups of 18-55, 56-69 and 70-plus years, and roughly 150, 30 and 60 TCR-sequenced participants, respectively, were included in these subgroups.

In regard to this clone: Its antigen is still unknown. Base qualities are missing; no much larger clone stands one base away.

Read against the paper, the sample's time point label means: baseline before first vaccination. Samples from vaccinated people were obtained from the UK trials COV001 and COV002, which included a single-blind randomized controlled phase 2/3 trial of AZD1222 (ChAdOx1 nCoV-19) in healthy adults. Trial participant PBMC samples were collected at day 0 and day 28 after the second dose for TCRbeta chain sequencing. Points the paper makes about the study in general: A significant rise in spike-specific TCR breadth and depth was observed after two AZD1222 doses relative to day 0 and relative to MenACWY recipients. Because no day 14 peak-response samples were available, repertoires were characterized only after the peak T cell response. The vaccine-associated CD4 TCRs covered the entire spike protein, and the dominant responses fell in regions 160-218 and 743-854. Reportedly, almost half of the unique spike-specific TCRs recognized epitopes lying outside the regions that are mutated in the B.1.351 and B.1.1.7 variants. Conclusions about previously exposed vaccinees are limited, since just 5 or 6 AZD1222 recipients were seropositive for SARS-CoV-2 at baseline. In the small 56-69-year group, the increase in depth fell short of significance, most likely because of low power. Participants were mostly white British and included more females than males, and it was suggested by the authors that clonal diversity may have been underestimated.

The germline V gene (reference sequence) specifies MNHNY as CDR1 and SVGAGI as CDR2. Its CDR3 holds 15 amino acids, cysteine through phenylalanine. Only CDR3 DNA is held: 45 bases, read in frame from base 1. V gives up 8 bases and J gives up 0 bases, and the segment between their germline ends measures 16 bases. The CDR3 regions of human TCRbeta chains were analyzed by immunosequencing. Per the source publication's procedure: Repertoire TCRs were checked for matches against a reference library of SARS-CoV-2-specific TCRs that had been generated using the MIRA antigen-specificity platform. Breadth was defined as the fraction of unique TCRs that were SARS-CoV-2-associated. Depth was defined as the fraction of total T cells that were SARS-CoV-2-associated. Each spike-specific TCR was assigned to its reactive spike region and to a CD4 or CD8 class using the MIRA data. Log10-transformed breadth and depth values were compared by one-way ANOVA with Sidak's multiple comparisons tests. TCRdb provides this immuneACCESS table in a form limited to in-frame rearrangements. Some clones are lacking; in checked studies, under half of them reflect an unresolved V gene, and why the rest are absent is not known. V and J calls and clone size are given by that table; D and trimming were obtained from the DNA. The sample table records approximately 160,000 clones; 80% to 95% of these occur just once. The ten largest clones add up to approximately 4.8% of the sample.

Recombination joined TRBV6-6 with TRBJ1-1; the D segment cannot be called with confidence. The specimen was peripheral blood, collected on day 0 of AZD1222 vaccination. The clonotype originates from an adult in good health. The nucleotide sequence reads TGTGCCAGCGAGGTTGGAGGCGCGGTGAACACTGAAGCTTTCTTT. Translated, this gives CASEVGGAVNTEAFF.